Listed here are 16 T cell receptor beta chains from one sample, sequenced in a study of blood T cell repertoires in COVID-19 (dated by TCRdb to the early 2020s). Library preparation used the immunoSEQ multiplex PCR assay. This is the immuneACCESS table as TCRdb keeps it, with only in-frame sequences that have V and J called. A part of the clones is gone; compared with another copy, unresolved V genes explain less than half, and the rest is unexplained. Within this sample are around 190,000 clones, with around nine tenths of them counted one time only. The ten largest clones take up 15% to 20% of the sample. Sequencing input: peripheral blood. Receptor source: a man aged 50-60 years with COVID-19, enrolled during active disease.

There are many counts of this clone. Other DNA sequences in this sample translate to the same CDR3. V is TRBV6-1 and J is TRBJ2-5, with TRBD2 matching 8 bases. This CDR3 has 16 amino acids. Losses at the gene ends were 3 bases for V and 5 bases for J; bases not matched to a gene: 11. In germline, CDR1 is MNHNS, CDR2 SASEGT. The CDR3 DNA follows: TGTGCCAGCAGTGACGCGGGGCGGGGGGCTGGGGAGACCCAGTACTTC. Protein: CASSDAGRGAGETQYF.

The genes are TRBV3-1 (or the pseudogene TRBV3-2) and TRBJ1-1, with D unresolved. CDR3 length equals 14 residues. With 1 base removed from V and 4 bases from J, the gap between germline ends came to 10 bases. CDR1 and CDR2 from the germline V gene are LGHDT and YNNKEL (reference sequence). Here the CDR3 DNA reads TGTGCCAGCAGCCAAGTTTCGGGGATCACTGAAGCTTTCTTT. Translation: CASSQVSGITEAFF.

The V gene is TRBV30, the J gene TRBJ2-7, with 9 nucleotides matching TRBD1. CDR3 length: 13 amino acids. The germline CDR1 and CDR2 sequences are GTSNPN and SVGIG (reference sequence). J lost 5 bases, V lost 6 bases, and 8 bases had no gene match. The CDR3 loop is CACPGQGSHEQYF. CDR3 DNA sequence: TGTGCCTGTCCGGGACAGGGTAGCCACGAGCAGTACTTC.

This clone was seen just once. The chain has TRBV4-3 and TRBJ2-1; 7 bases line up with TRBD1. The CDR3 sequence is 15 residues long. CDR1 is LGHNA, CDR2 YSLEER, per germline. The junction had 4 bases not matched to a gene; V was cut back by 3 bases and J by 2 bases. As DNA, the CDR3 is TGCGCCAGCAGCCAGGGACAGTCCACCTACAATGAGCAGTTCTTC. Protein product: CASSQGQSTYNEQFF.

This chain connects TRBV27 to TRBJ2-7, with D possibly TRBD1 on 6 matching bases. Trimming stripped 2 bases from V and 3 bases from J, with 14 bases between. Germline V gene data show CDR1 as MNHEY and CDR2 as SMNVEV (reference sequence). There are 15 residues in the CDR3. CDR3 loop: CASSLVLGAHYEQYF. The CDR3 coding sequence is TGTGCCAGCAGTTTAGTTCTGGGGGCTCACTACGAGCAGTACTTC.

Note on this clone: Germline and junction disagree at one end, which may indicate a read error. The chain links TRBV30 to TRBJ1-2, with D perhaps TRBD1 (5 bases). The germline CDR1 and CDR2 sequences are GTSNPN and SVGIG (reference sequence). The CDR3 totals 15 residues. The CDR3 loop is CAWSSRTGGATTSIF. For the CDR3, the DNA is TGTGCCTGGAGTTCACGTACAGGTGGGGCCACCACATCCATCTTC.

The DNA of the CDR3 is TGTGCCTGGAGTGCGTTAGCGGGGGGGCCCTACAATGAGCAGTTCTTC. Protein: CAWSALAGGPYNEQFF. The rearrangement links TRBV30 to TRBJ2-1; 11 bases agree with TRBD2. The CDR3 totals 16 residues. Germline lookup yields CDR1 GTSNPN and CDR2 SVGIG (reference sequence). J was trimmed by 2 bases and V by 1 base; bases with no gene match: 4.

This chain connects TRBV6-5 to TRBJ2-3; 7 positions match TRBD1. The CDR3 covers 14 residues. V dropped 6 bases and J dropped 0; count of bases not matched to a gene: 3. CDR1 and CDR2 from the germline V gene are MNHEY and SVGAGI. CDR3 loop: CASRGTASTDTQYF. The DNA of the CDR3 is TGTGCCAGCAGGGGGACAGCTAGCACAGATACGCAGTATTTT.

This rearrangement joins TRBV27 to TRBJ1-4, with 8 nucleotides matching TRBD1. V shed 6 bases, J shed 8 bases, and the junction held 5 bases outside the gene matches. Germline CDR1 MNHEY, CDR2 SMNVEV (reference sequence). The CDR3 extends over 13 amino acids. Written as DNA, the CDR3 is TGTGCCAGCAGGGTGGCAGGGGGCGAAAAACTGTTTTTT. Translated: CASRVAGGEKLFF. The whole variable domain, remainder taken from reference TRBV27 and TRBJ1-4, is EAQVTQNPRYLITVTGKKLTVTCSQNMNHEYMSWYRQDPGLGLRQIYYSMNVEVTDKGDVPEGYKVSRKEKRNFPLILESPSPNQTSLYFCASRVAGGEKLFFGSGTQLSVL.

This rearrangement joins TRBV7-9 to TRBJ1-1, with a tentative D call TRBD1 (6 bases). Germline CDR1 and CDR2: SEHNR and FQNEAQ (reference sequence). Trimming removed 3 bases from V and 0 bases from J, with 11 bases in between. The CDR3 spans 15 residues. CDR3 region: CASSLSGQMNTEAFF. In DNA form, the CDR3 reads TGTGCCAGCAGCTTGTCAGGACAGATGAACACTGAAGCTTTCTTT.

The CDR3: CAIRGAPPQETQYF. CDR3 in DNA: TGTGCCATCAGGGGGGCCCCTCCACAAGAGACCCAGTACTTC. The V gene is TRBV10-3, the J gene TRBJ2-5; possibly TRBD1 for D (6 bases). Trimming took 6 bases from V and 2 from J, leaving 13 bases between them. Per the germline V gene, CDR1 is ENHRY and CDR2 is SYGVKD. CDR3 length equals 14 residues.

The chain couples TRBV27 to TRBJ2-3, with 9 bases that match TRBD2. J gave up 5 bases and V 1 base, and 4 bases lay outside the gene matches. This CDR3 contains 15 residues. Germline V CDR1 and CDR2: MNHEY, SMNVEV (reference sequence). CDR3 sequence (DNA): TGTGCCAGCAGTTTATGGCGGGGGGGCAAAGATACGCAGTATTTT. As protein: CASSLWRGGKDTQYF.

The gene calls are TRBV7-2 and TRBJ1-4; 10 bases align to TRBD1. The CDR3 runs to 18 residues. With 7 bases clipped from V and 2 bases from J, the junction kept 13 bases outside the gene matches. Per germline, CDR1 SGHTA and CDR2 FQGNSA. Here the CDR3 DNA reads TGTGCCAGCAACCCGGGACAGGGGATTTTTGGGACTAATGAAAAACTGTTTTTT. It yields the protein CASNPGQGIFGTNEKLFF.

V usage is TRBV28 and J usage is TRBJ2-7, with 7 positions matching TRBD2. The ends lost 6 bases at V and 0 bases at J; junction bases unmatched: 8. Germline V gene sequence: CDR1 MDHEN, CDR2 SYDVKM. The CDR3 consists of 15 residues. The CDR3 DNA follows: TGTGCCAGCAGCCCTGCGGGGGTGCGCTCCTACGAGCAGTACTTC. The encoded protein is CASSPAGVRSYEQYF.

This clone has just one count. This chain links TRBV27 with TRBJ1-4; 8 bases fit TRBD1. The CDR3 has 13 amino acids. Trimming cost V 7 bases and J 6 bases; bases outside gene matches: 4. CDR1 and CDR2 from the germline V gene are MNHEY and SMNVEV (reference sequence). Here the CDR3 reads CASTGQGDEKLFF. The CDR3 DNA sequence: TGTGCCAGCACAGGACAGGGAGATGAAAAACTGTTTTTT.

The CDR3 region is CASSQESRGGETQYF. DNA of the CDR3: TGCGCCAGCAGCCAAGAATCGCGGGGGGGAGAGACCCAGTACTTC. V and J are TRBV4-3 and TRBJ2-5, with 9 bases lining up with TRBD2. The CDR3 has 15 amino acids. Germline V gene sequence: CDR1 LGHNA, CDR2 YSLEER. Trimming at V came to 0 bases and at J to 4 bases, leaving 3 bases not matched to a gene.